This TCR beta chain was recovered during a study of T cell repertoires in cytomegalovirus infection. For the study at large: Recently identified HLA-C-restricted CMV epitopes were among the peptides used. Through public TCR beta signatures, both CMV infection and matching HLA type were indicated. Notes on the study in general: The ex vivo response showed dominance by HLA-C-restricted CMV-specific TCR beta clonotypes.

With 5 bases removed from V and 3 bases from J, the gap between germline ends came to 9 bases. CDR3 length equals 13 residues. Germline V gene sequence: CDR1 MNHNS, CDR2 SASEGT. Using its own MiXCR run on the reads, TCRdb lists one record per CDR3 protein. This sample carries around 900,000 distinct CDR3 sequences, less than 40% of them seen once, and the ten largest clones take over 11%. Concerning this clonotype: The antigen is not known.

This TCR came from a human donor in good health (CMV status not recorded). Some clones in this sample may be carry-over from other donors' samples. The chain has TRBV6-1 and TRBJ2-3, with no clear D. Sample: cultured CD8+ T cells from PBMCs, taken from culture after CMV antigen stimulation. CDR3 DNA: TGTGCCAGCAGTTACGAGATAACAGATACGCAGTATTTT. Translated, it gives CASSYEITDTQYF.